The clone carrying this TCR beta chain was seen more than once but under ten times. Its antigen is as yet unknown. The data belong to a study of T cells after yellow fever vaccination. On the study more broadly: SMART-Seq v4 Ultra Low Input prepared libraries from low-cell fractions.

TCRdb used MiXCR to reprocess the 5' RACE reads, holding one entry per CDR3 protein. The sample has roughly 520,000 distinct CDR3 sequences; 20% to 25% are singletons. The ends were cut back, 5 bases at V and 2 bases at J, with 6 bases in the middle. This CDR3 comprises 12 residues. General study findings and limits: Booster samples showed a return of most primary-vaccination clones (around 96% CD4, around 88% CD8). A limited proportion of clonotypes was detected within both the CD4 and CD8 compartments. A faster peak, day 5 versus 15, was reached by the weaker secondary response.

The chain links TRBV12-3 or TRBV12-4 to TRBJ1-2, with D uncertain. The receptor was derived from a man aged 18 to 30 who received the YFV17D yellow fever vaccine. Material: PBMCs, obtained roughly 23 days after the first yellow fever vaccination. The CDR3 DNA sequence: TGTGCCAGCAGTCCTCGGAACTATGGCTACACCTTC. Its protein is CASSPRNYGYTF.